This entry describes one T cell receptor beta chain. No antigen is known for it. This entry is derived from a study of T-cell memory formation after mild COVID-19. Study context: Most TCR clusters belonged to a single donor. Study-level points and caveats: Clones that got smaller from day 15 to 85 had even CD4/CD8, while clones growing later tipped toward CD4+.

In TCRdb, the 5' RACE reads were re-called with MiXCR into one record per CDR3 protein. The sample includes some 260,000 distinct CDR3 sequences, around 17% of them seen just once. Germline CDR1 SGHKS, CDR2 YYEKEE (reference sequence). The V and J ends lost 4 bases and 4 bases, in that order; junction bases with no gene match: 11. The CDR3 runs 16 residues. This rearrangement joins TRBV5-5 to TRBJ2-5, with 9 bases matching TRBD2. Sequenced sample: PBMCs or a T cell subset sorted from them (not recorded which). The source of this sequence is a man between 18 and 35 years old who had mild COVID-19 (a few samples of this study predate the infection). Cell type and time point are not known. The DNA of the CDR3 is TGTGCCAGCAGCCCCCGGGGGCTAGCGGGGTTAGAGACCCAGTACTTC. It encodes CASSPRGLAGLETQYF.